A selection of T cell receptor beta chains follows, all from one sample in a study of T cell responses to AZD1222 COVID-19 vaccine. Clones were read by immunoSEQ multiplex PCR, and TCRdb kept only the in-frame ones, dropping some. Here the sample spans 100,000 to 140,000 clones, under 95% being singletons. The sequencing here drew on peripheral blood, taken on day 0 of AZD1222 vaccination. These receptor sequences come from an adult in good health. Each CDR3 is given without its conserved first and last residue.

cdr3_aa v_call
ASSWGRGLGNQPQH TRBV11-2
ASSPDRVYGYT TRBV7-2
SVSGLLDGGGGYT TRBV29-1
ASSIIGSSGANVLT TRBV19
ASSRRDGGYT TRBV6-5
ASSLNPPLGSGANVLT TRBV7-2
ASSYAYGTSYGYT TRBV5-5
ASSNLAEPNEQF TRBV21-1
ASSLGQGGYGYT TRBV19
ASLTRDRGHTEAF TRBV27
ASSSGGTLRV TRBV5-4
ASNANSNQPQH TRBV19
ASSLRPTGTADSPLH TRBV5-5
ASGLKVETQY TRBV3-1/TRBV3-2
ASSPIGSINQPQH TRBV16
ASSPGDRASGYT TRBV4-3
ASRGQPDSPLH TRBV25-1